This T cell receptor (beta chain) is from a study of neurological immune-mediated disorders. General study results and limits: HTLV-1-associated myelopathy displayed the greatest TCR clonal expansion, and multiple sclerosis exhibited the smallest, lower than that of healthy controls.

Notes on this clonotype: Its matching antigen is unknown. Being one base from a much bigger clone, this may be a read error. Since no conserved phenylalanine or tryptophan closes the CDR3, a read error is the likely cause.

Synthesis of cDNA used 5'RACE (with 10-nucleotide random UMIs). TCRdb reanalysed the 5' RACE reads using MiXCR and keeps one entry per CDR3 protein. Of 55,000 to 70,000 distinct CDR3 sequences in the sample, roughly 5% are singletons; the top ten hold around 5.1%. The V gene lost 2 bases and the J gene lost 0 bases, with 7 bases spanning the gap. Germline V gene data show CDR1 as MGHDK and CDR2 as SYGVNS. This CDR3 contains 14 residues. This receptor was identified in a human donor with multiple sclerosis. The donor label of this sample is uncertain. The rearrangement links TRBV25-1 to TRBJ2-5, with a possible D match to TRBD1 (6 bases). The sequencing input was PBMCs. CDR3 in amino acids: CASSERTDQETQYI. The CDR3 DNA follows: TGTGCCAGCAGTGAACGGACAGACCAAGAGACCCAGTACATC.